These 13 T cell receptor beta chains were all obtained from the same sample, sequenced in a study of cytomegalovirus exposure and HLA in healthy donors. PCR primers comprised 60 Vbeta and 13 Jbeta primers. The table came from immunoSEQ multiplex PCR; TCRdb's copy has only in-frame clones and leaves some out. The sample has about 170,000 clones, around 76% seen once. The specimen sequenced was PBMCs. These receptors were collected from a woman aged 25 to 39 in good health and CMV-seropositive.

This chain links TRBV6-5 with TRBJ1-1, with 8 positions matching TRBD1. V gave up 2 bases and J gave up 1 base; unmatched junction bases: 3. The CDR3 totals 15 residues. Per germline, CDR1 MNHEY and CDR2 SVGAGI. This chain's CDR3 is CASSYQGARNTEAFF. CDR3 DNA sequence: TGTGCCAGCAGTTACCAGGGGGCGCGGAACACTGAAGCTTTCTTT.

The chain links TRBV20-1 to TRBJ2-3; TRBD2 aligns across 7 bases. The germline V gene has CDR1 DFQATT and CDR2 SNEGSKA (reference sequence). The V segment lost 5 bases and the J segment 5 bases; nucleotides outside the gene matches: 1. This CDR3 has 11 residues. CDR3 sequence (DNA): TGCAGTGCTCCTAGCGGAGATACGCAGTATTTT. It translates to CSAPSGDTQYF.

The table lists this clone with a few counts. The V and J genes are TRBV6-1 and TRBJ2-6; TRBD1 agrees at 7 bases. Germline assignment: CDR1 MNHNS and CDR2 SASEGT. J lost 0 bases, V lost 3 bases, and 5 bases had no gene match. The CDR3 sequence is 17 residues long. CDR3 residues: CASSDRTGSSGANVLTF. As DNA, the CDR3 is TGTGCCAGCAGTGACCGGACAGGTAGCTCTGGGGCCAACGTCCTGACTTTC.

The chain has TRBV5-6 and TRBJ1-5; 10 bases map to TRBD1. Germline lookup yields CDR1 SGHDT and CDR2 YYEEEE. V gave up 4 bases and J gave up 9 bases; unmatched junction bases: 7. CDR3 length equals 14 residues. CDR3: CASSGGTGAGPQHF. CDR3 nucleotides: TGTGCCAGCAGCGGAGGGACAGGGGCCGGGCCCCAGCATTTT.

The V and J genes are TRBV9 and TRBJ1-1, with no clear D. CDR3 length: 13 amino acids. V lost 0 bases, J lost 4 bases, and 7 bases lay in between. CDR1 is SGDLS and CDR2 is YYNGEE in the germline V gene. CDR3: CASSVAVSTEAFF. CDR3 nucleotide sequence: TGTGCCAGCAGCGTAGCTGTCAGCACTGAAGCTTTCTTT. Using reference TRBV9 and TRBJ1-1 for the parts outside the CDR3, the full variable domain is DSGVTQTPKHLITATGQRVTLRCSPRSGDLSVYWYQQSLDQGLQFLIQYYNGEERAKGNILERFSAQQFPDLHSELNLSSLELGDSALYFCASSVAVSTEAFFGQGTRLTVV.

The CDR3: CASSLRLQETQYF. DNA for the CDR3: TGTGCCAGCAGCTTACGACTCCAAGAGACCCAGTACTTC. The V gene is TRBV7-2, the J gene TRBJ2-5; D uncertain. Trimming removed 2 bases from V and 1 base from J, with 5 bases in between. The CDR3 consists of 13 residues. Germline V gives CDR1 SGHTA, CDR2 FQGNSA.

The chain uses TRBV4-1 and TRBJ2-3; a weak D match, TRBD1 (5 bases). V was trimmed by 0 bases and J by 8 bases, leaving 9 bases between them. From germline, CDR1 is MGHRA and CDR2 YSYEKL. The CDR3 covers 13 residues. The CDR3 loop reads CASSQDTQGTQYF. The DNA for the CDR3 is TGCGCCAGCAGCCAAGACACCCAGGGTACGCAGTATTTT.

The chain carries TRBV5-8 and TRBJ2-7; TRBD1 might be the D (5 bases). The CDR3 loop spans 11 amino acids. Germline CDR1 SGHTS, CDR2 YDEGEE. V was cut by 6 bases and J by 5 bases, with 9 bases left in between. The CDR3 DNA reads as TGTGCCAGCACCTGGGGCAACGAGCAGTACTTC. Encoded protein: CASTWGNEQYF.

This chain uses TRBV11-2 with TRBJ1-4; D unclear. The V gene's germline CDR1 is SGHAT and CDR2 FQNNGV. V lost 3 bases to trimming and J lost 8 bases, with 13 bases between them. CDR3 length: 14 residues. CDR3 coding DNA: TGTGCCAGCAGCTTCGTGAGCCGTAGCGAAAAACTGTTTTTT. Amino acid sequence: CASSFVSRSEKLFF. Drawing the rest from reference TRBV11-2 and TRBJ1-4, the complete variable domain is EAGVAQSPRYKIIEKRQSVAFWCNPISGHATLYWYQQILGQGPKLLIQFQNNGVVDDSQLPKDRFSAERLKGVDSTLKIQPAKLEDSAVYLCASSFVSRSEKLFFGSGTQLSVL.

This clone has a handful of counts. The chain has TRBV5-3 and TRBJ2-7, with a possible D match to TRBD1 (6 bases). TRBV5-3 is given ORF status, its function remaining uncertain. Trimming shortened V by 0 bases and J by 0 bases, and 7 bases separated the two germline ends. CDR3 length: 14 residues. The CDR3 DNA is TGTGCCAGAAGCTTGGGACAGGTCTCCTACGAGCAGTACTTC. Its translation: CARSLGQVSYEQYF.

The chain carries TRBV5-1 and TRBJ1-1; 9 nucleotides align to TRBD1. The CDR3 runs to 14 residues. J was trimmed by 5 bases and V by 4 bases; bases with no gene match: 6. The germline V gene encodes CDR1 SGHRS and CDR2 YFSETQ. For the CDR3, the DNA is TGCGCCAGCAGCCCTGTGACAGGGGGTACTGAAGCTTTCTTT. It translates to CASSPVTGGTEAFF.

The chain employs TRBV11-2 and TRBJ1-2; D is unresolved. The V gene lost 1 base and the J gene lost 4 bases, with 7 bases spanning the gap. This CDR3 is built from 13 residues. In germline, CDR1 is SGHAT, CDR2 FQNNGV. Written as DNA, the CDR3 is TGTGCCAGCAGCTTAGCCCCGGGCTATGGCTACACCTTC. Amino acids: CASSLAPGYGYTF.

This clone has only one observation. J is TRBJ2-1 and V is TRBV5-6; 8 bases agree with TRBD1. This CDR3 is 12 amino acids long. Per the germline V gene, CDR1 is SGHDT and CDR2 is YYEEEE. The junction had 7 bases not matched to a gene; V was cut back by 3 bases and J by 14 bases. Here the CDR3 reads CASSSSDRAEFF. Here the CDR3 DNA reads TGTGCCAGCAGCTCCTCGGACAGGGCCGAGTTCTTC.